This T cell receptor beta chain was identified during a study of post-analysis software for immune sequencing data. Across the whole study: There were relapsing-remitting, secondary progressive and progressive-relapsing multiple sclerosis among the disease courses included. Regarding the study as a whole: Roughly 5 TRBV segments (TRBV5-6, TRBV5-1 and TRBV20-1 among them) occurred more frequently in patients than in controls.

TCR beta libraries were prepared from cDNA with unique molecular identifiers. Each CDR3 protein is one row after TCRdb ran MiXCR on the PCR reads. The sample consists of 600,000 to 700,000 distinct CDR3 sequences, approximately 60% of them appearing once. Notes on this clonotype: The antigen remains unidentified.

In germline, CDR1 is SGHRS, CDR2 YFSETQ. The CDR3 covers 15 residues. The chain combines TRBV5-1 with TRBJ2-5; 10 bases map to TRBD2. The DNA matches TRBJ2-7 better at its end, which makes the J call doubtful. The source of this sequence is a girl aged 2 to 9 with multiple sclerosis. Sequenced material: blood. The CDR3, as DNA: TGCGCCAGCAGGGAGACGGGACTAGCGTACTACGAGCAGTACTTC. This gives the protein CASRETGLAYYEQYF.